This is a list of T cell receptor beta chains from one sample in a study of T cell repertoires in cytomegalovirus infection. A single record per CDR3 protein comes from TCRdb applying MiXCR to the reads. In the table there are roughly 640,000 distinct CDR3 sequences, approximately 24% of which are singletons. The sequenced material came from CD8+ T cells from PBMCs. Receptors originate from a human donor in good health (CMV status not recorded). Some clones in this sample may be carry-over from other donors' samples. Both conserved end residues are part of each CDR3. D genes are given only for firm matches. Where a row states a size, it is once, few, many or the class of an expanded clone; other rows omit it.

V	J	size	length	D	CDR3	DNA
TRBV4-2	TRBJ2-7	few	15	TRBD2	CASSQEFSGGYEQYF	TGTGCCAGCAGCCAAGAGTTCAGCGGGGGCTACGAGCAGTACTTC
TRBV7-2	TRBJ2-1	-	16	-	CASSLAEAMGGNEQFF	TGTGCCAGCAGCTTAGCCGAGGCTATGGGGGGCAATGAGCAGTTCTTC
TRBV7-3	TRBJ1-6	-	15	-	CASSLGISYNSPLHF	TGTGCCAGCAGCCTGGGAATCTCCTATAATTCACCCCTCCACTTT
TRBV4-2	TRBJ1-1	few	14	-	CASSRNIGPLEAFF	TGTGCCAGCAGCCGAAATATAGGACCCCTTGAAGCTTTCTTT
TRBV19	TRBJ1-2	-	16	-	CVSSPRGQGLVYGYTF	TGTGTCAGTAGTCCCCGGGGGCAGGGGCTCGTCTATGGCTACACCTTC
TRBV2	TRBJ2-5	few	14	-	CASSPDRRAETQYF	TGTGCCAGCAGTCCGGACAGGAGGGCAGAGACCCAGTACTTC
TRBV6-5	TRBJ2-3	few	13	-	CATGRQNTDTQYF	TGTGCCACCGGCCGGCAGAACACAGATACGCAGTATTTT
TRBV29-1	TRBJ2-3	few	14	-	CSEAAGYSTDTQYF	TGCAGCGAGGCAGCCGGGTATAGCACAGATACGCAGTATTTT
TRBV6-5	TRBJ2-6	-	18	TRBD1	CASSYEAGGADGANVLTF	TGTGCCAGCAGTTACGAGGCAGGGGGCGCGGATGGGGCCAACGTCCTGACTTTC
TRBV5-4	TRBJ1-1	many	15	-	CASSPLGQLNTEAFF	TGTGCCAGCAGCCCGCTGGGACAACTGAACACTGAAGCTTTCTTT
TRBV7-9	TRBJ2-1	-	16	TRBD1	CASNYPGTGGPNEQFF	TGTGCCAGCAACTACCCAGGGACAGGGGGGCCCAATGAGCAGTTCTTC
TRBV11-2	TRBJ2-3	-	15	-	CASSLEGVITDTQYF	TGTGCCAGCAGCTTAGAAGGGGTTATTACAGATACGCAGTATTTT
TRBV4-1	TRBJ2-1	few	13	-	CASSQDFGNEQFF	TGCGCCAGCAGCCAAGATTTCGGGAATGAGCAGTTCTTC
TRBV12-3/TRBV12-4	TRBJ1-1	few	13	TRBD1	CASSPQGNPEAFF	TGTGCCAGCAGTCCACAGGGGAACCCTGAAGCTTTCTTT
TRBV20-1	TRBJ2-3	-	13	TRBD1	CSARSSDRVGQYF	TGCAGTGCTAGAAGCTCCGACAGGGTTGGGCAGTATTTT
TRBV7-2	TRBJ2-6	many	14	-	CASSGVRRANVLTF	TGTGCCAGCAGCGGGGTAAGGCGGGCCAACGTCCTGACTTTC
TRBV28	TRBJ2-1	few	18	TRBD2	CASSLPRLAGASDNEQFF	TGTGCCAGCAGTTTGCCTCGACTAGCGGGGGCCTCGGACAATGAGCAGTTCTTC
TRBV25-1	TRBJ2-5	few	12	-	CASRGLEETQYF	TGTGCCAGCAGGGGACTGGAAGAGACCCAGTACTTC
TRBV28	TRBJ1-2	-	14	-	CASTTSGRLSGYTF	TGTGCCAGCACCACCTCTGGGCGACTCAGTGGCTACACCTTC
TRBV29-1	TRBJ2-2	few	12	-	CSVELDTGELFF	TGCAGCGTTGAGTTGGACACCGGGGAGCTGTTTTTT
TRBV4-2	TRBJ1-4	few	17	-	CASSPIKQGPREEKLFF	TGTGCCAGCAGCCCGATCAAACAGGGACCAAGGGAAGAAAAACTGTTTTTT
TRBV7-3	TRBJ2-1	few	16	-	CASSFFPGASYNEQFF	TGTGCCAGCAGCTTCTTCCCAGGGGCCTCCTACAATGAGCAGTTCTTC
TRBV12-3/TRBV12-4	TRBJ1-1	-	12	-	CASSPGPGEAFF	TGTGCCAGCAGCCCCGGCCCGGGTGAAGCTTTCTTT
TRBV7-6	TRBJ1-1	many	12	-	CASSLAGSEAFF	TGTGCCAGCAGCTTGGCAGGGTCTGAAGCTTTCTTT
TRBV5-3	TRBJ1-1	-	12	-	CASSLDRLRAFF	TGTGCCAGCAGCTTGGACCGCTTAAGAGCTTTCTTT
TRBV4-1	TRBJ1-2	few	16	TRBD1	CASSPPPGQGAGGYTF	TGCGCCAGCAGCCCCCCCCCGGGACAGGGGGCGGGCGGCTACACCTTC
TRBV7-9	TRBJ2-1	many	16	-	CASSLSGGPLYNEQFF	TGTGCCAGCAGCCTAAGTGGAGGCCCACTGTACAATGAGCAGTTCTTC
TRBV15	TRBJ1-2	-	14	TRBD1	CATSTGTGKTGYTF	TGTGCCACCAGCACCGGGACAGGGAAGACTGGCTACACCTTC
TRBV6-6	TRBJ2-5	-	12	-	CASSGMEGTQYF	TGTGCCAGCAGTGGGATGGAGGGGACCCAGTACTTC
TRBV27	TRBJ1-6	-	15	TRBD1	CASRTRDRSNSPLHF	TGTGCCAGCAGAACTCGGGACAGGAGCAATTCACCCCTCCACTTT
TRBV12-3/TRBV12-4	TRBJ2-1	few	14	-	CASTRGGAGNEQFF	TGTGCCAGCACGAGGGGGGGGGCCGGCAATGAGCAGTTCTTC
TRBV10-3	TRBJ2-7	few	11	-	CAILQGNEQYF	TGTGCCATCCTTCAGGGGAACGAGCAGTACTTC
TRBV28	TRBJ1-1	many	14	TRBD1	CASSPLGQATEAFF	TGTGCCAGCAGTCCCCTCGGACAGGCCACTGAAGCTTTCTTT
TRBV20-1	TRBJ2-5	-	14	TRBD2	CSAPTSGVRETQYF	TGCAGTGCTCCCACGAGCGGGGTGAGAGAGACCCAGTACTTC
TRBV20-1	TRBJ2-1	-	13	-	CSASPGFYNEQFF	TGCAGTGCTAGCCCGGGGTTTTACAATGAGCAGTTCTTC
TRBV7-6	TRBJ2-7	-	15	-	CASSLEIRGTGEQYF	TGTGCCAGCAGCTTAGAGATCCGGGGTACGGGGGAGCAGTACTTC
TRBV27	TRBJ2-7	-	16	TRBD1	CATTTYTRQGPYEQYF	TGTGCCACCACAACTTATACCCGACAGGGACCCTACGAGCAGTACTTC
TRBV6-1	TRBJ1-1	many	15	-	CASSEIRHLNTEAFF	TGTGCCAGCAGTGAAATAAGACACCTCAACACTGAAGCTTTCTTT
TRBV29-1	TRBJ2-5	-	13	-	CSVDWTDQETQYF	TGCAGCGTTGATTGGACGGACCAAGAGACCCAGTACTTC
TRBV29-1	TRBJ1-2	few	12	-	CSVEWASSGYTF	TGCAGCGTTGAGTGGGCGTCCTCTGGCTACACCTTC
TRBV11-3	TRBJ2-3	-	20	TRBD2	CASSPSGTSGGLRSTDTQYF	TGTGCCAGCAGCCCTTCCGGGACTAGCGGGGGGCTAAGGAGCACAGATACGCAGTATTTT
TRBV12-3/TRBV12-4	TRBJ2-1	many	14	TRBD1	CASSSRTGGYEQFF	TGTGCCAGCAGTTCTAGGACAGGCGGGTATGAGCAGTTCTTC
TRBV19	TRBJ2-7	-	16	TRBD2	CASSPGVAGIPYEQYF	TGTGCCAGTAGCCCGGGGGTAGCGGGGATACCCTACGAGCAGTACTTC
TRBV6-2/TRBV6-3	TRBJ1-1	many	16	-	CASSYPYRALNTEAFF	TGTGCCAGCAGTTACCCGTATAGGGCCTTGAACACTGAAGCTTTCTTT
TRBV7-9	TRBJ2-1	few	15	-	CASSFVQGPYNEQFF	TGTGCCAGCAGCTTTGTTCAGGGACCCTACAATGAGCAGTTCTTC
TRBV29-1	TRBJ1-2	once	18	-	CSVEAPKLVPTEVYGYTF	TGCAGCGTTGAGGCACCGAAGCTAGTCCCGACCGAAGTTTATGGCTACACCTTC
TRBV10-3	TRBJ2-3	few	12	-	CAIRTATDTQYF	TGTGCCATCAGAACAGCTACAGATACGCAGTATTTT
TRBV13	TRBJ1-2	-	17	-	CASSSWTDSTWDYGYTF	TGTGCCAGCAGCTCCTGGACAGACTCTACATGGGACTATGGCTACACCTTC
TRBV6-2/TRBV6-3	TRBJ1-1	-	15	-	CASSTAGGAGTEAFF	TGTGCCAGCAGTACGGCCGGGGGAGCGGGAACTGAAGCTTTCTTT
TRBV12-3/TRBV12-4	TRBJ2-2	-	15	-	CANRGSGEDTGELFF	TGTGCCAACAGAGGGTCGGGGGAGGACACCGGGGAGCTGTTTTTT
TRBV24-1	TRBJ2-2	-	14	-	CATSDHHGPGELFF	TGTGCCACCAGTGACCACCATGGACCCGGGGAGCTGTTTTTT
TRBV7-9	TRBJ2-5	-	20	TRBD2	CASSPRPGTSGGANQETQYF	TGTGCCAGCAGCCCGCGTCCCGGGACTAGCGGGGGGGCAAACCAAGAGACCCAGTACTTC
TRBV11-2	TRBJ1-4	-	14	-	CAGSLNRHNEKLFF	TGTGCCGGCAGCTTGAACAGGCATAACGAAAAACTGTTTTTT
TRBV14	TRBJ2-5	few	13	-	CASSRKSRETQYF	TGTGCCAGCAGCCGAAAATCCAGGGAGACCCAGTACTTC
TRBV6-5	TRBJ2-7	few	15	-	CASSYSNAQGYEQYF	TGTGCCAGCAGTTACTCGAATGCCCAGGGCTACGAGCAGTACTTC